These 26 T cell receptor beta chains were all obtained from the same sample, sequenced in a study of cytomegalovirus exposure and HLA in healthy donors. PCR used 60 Vbeta primers and 13 Jbeta primers. Libraries were prepared by immunoSEQ multiplex PCR; TCRdb keeps only in-frame clonotypes and omits some of them. The data show about 110,000 clones, 60% to 80% seen once. Sequencing input: PBMCs. These receptors originate from a woman aged 25-40 years in good health and CMV-seropositive.

This clone showed up just a few times. The chain joins TRBV10-3 to TRBJ1-5, with D maybe TRBD1 (5 bases). The CDR3 is 14 residues long. V lost 2 bases and J 4 bases, leaving 9 bases between the germline ends. The germline gives CDR1 ENHRY, CDR2 SYGVKD. CDR3 in DNA: TGTGCCATCAGTGAGGTCTCAGGGAATCAGCCCCAGCATTTT. Its translation is CAISEVSGNQPQHF.

This clone was recorded once. J is TRBJ2-7 and V is TRBV11-2, with D tentatively TRBD2 (5 bases). There are 12 residues in the CDR3. The V gene's germline CDR1 is SGHAT and CDR2 FQNNGV. With 1 base removed from V and 5 bases from J, the gap between germline ends came to 6 bases. CDR3 sequence (DNA): TGTGCCAGCAGCTTAGGAGGGAACGAGCAGTACTTC. As protein: CASSLGGNEQYF.

This rearrangement joins TRBV5-6 to TRBJ2-7; tentatively, D is TRBD2 (6 bases). The germline V gene has CDR1 SGHDT and CDR2 YYEEEE. The CDR3 is 12 residues long. With 4 bases removed from V and 6 bases from J, the gap between germline ends came to 11 bases. The CDR3 nucleotides read TGTGCCAGCAGCCGGAGGGTCGGCGAGCAGTACTTC. Translation gives CASSRRVGEQYF.

This clone has a single count. The V call is TRBV19, the J call TRBJ2-7; 9 nucleotides line up with TRBD1. Germline V lookup: CDR1 LNHDA, CDR2 SQIVND (reference sequence). The CDR3 spans 15 residues. V trimming: 9 bases; J trimming: 7 bases; junction bases outside the gene matches: 16. The CDR3 sequence is CASALWTGDRGEQYF. The CDR3 region has the DNA TGTGCCAGCGCCCTTTGGACAGGAGACAGGGGGGAGCAGTACTTC.

This chain joins TRBV6-5 and TRBJ1-2, with a tentative D call TRBD1 (5 bases). Germline loops: CDR1 MNHEY, CDR2 SVGAGI. V gave up 6 bases and J gave up 4 bases, with 18 bases separating them. The CDR3 extends over 15 amino acids. The CDR3 region has the DNA TGTGCCAGCAGCCCCCAGACAGCAGTTGGCTATGGCTACACCTTC. As protein: CASSPQTAVGYGYTF.

The chain joins TRBV2 to TRBJ1-3, with D possibly matching TRBD1 (5 bases). The germline gives CDR1 SNHLY, CDR2 FYNNEI. Trimming cost V 5 bases and J 4 bases, with 12 bases left between them. This CDR3 contains 14 residues. CDR3 region: CASSRDSGGNTIYF. In nucleotides, the CDR3 is TGTGCCAGCAGTCGGGACTCAGGGGGAAACACCATATATTTT.

The genes are TRBV2 and TRBJ2-1, with a weak D call TRBD1 (5 bases). The V gene lost 4 bases and the J gene lost 5 bases, with 9 bases spanning the gap. The CDR3 totals 13 residues. The germline V gene has CDR1 SNHLY and CDR2 FYNNEI. The CDR3 sequence is CASSVDNHNEQFF. The CDR3 region has the DNA TGTGCCAGCAGTGTGGACAACCACAATGAGCAGTTCTTC.

This clone appeared once. The chain uses TRBV11-3 and TRBJ2-1; TRBD1 aligns across 7 bases. The V gene's germline CDR1 is SGHNT and CDR2 YENEEA. J was trimmed by 2 bases and V by 5 bases; bases with no gene match: 6. This CDR3 has 15 amino acids. This CDR3 reads CASSRLQGAYNEQFF. As DNA, the CDR3 is TGTGCCAGCAGCCGACTCCAGGGGGCCTACAATGAGCAGTTCTTC.

About this clone itself: The junction and the germline gene differ at one end; a read error may be behind it. The chain recombines TRBV7-9 with TRBJ2-2; 7 nucleotides line up with TRBD2. This CDR3 contains 16 residues. CDR1 and CDR2 (germline): SEHNR, FQNEAQ (reference sequence). CDR3 amino acids: CSSSLISGTNTGELFF. CDR3 DNA: TGTTCCAGCAGCTTAATAAGCGGGACGAACACCGGGGAGCTGTTTTTT.

This clone has a single count. The genes are TRBV15 and TRBJ1-6; D unclear. The V end lost 1 base, the J end lost 7 bases, and 11 bases lay between the germline ends. Looked up from germline, CDR1 is LNHNV and CDR2 is YYDKDF (reference sequence). The CDR3 has 15 residues. This chain's CDR3 is CATSRALRGNSPLHF. The DNA of the CDR3 is TGTGCCACCAGCAGAGCTCTACGAGGAAATTCACCCCTCCACTTT.

This clone was seen a handful of times. The chain is built from TRBV19 and TRBJ2-1; D is ambiguous. Trimming took off 7 bases at V and 4 bases at J, with 5 bases between the two ends. CDR1 and CDR2 from the germline V gene are LNHDA and SQIVND (reference sequence). The CDR3 is 11 amino acids. The DNA of the CDR3 is TGTGCCAGTAAGAGTTACAATGAGCAGTTCTTC. This gives the protein CASKSYNEQFF.

J is TRBJ2-3 and V is TRBV7-9; 7 bases line up with TRBD2. The CDR3 runs 14 residues. The ends lost 4 bases at V and 6 bases at J; junction bases unmatched: 7. In germline, CDR1 is SEHNR, CDR2 FQNEAQ (reference sequence). CDR3 bases: TGTGCCAGCAGCTACGGGACTACTCAGGATACGCAGTATTTT. The encoded protein is CASSYGTTQDTQYF.

J is TRBJ1-3 and V is TRBV11-1, with a possible D match to TRBD1 (5 bases). V was cut by 7 bases and J by 0 bases, with 25 bases left in between. The CDR3 spans 19 residues. From germline, CDR1 is SGHAT and CDR2 FQDESV (reference sequence). The CDR3 DNA follows: TGTGCCAGCAACCACGGGCTTGGGACGGGAGCCGCCTCTGGAAACACCATATATTTT. Amino acids: CASNHGLGTGAASGNTIYF.

V usage is TRBV5-1 and J usage is TRBJ2-7; D remains unclear. V gave up 4 bases and J gave up 1 base, with 15 bases separating them. Per germline, CDR1 SGHRS and CDR2 YFSETQ. CDR3 length equals 15 residues. This CDR3 is CASSTGEFGSYEQYF. DNA of the CDR3: TGCGCCAGCAGCACCGGTGAGTTCGGGTCCTACGAGCAGTACTTC.

J is TRBJ2-5 and V is TRBV5-4; TRBD2 matches at 8 bases. The length of the CDR3 is 15 residues. Germline CDR1 and CDR2: SGHNT and YYREEE (reference sequence). J lost 3 bases, V lost 5 bases, and 9 bases had no gene match. The CDR3: CASRVGSRGEETQYF. The CDR3 DNA reads TGTGCCAGCAGGGTGGGTTCGCGGGGGGAAGAGACCCAGTACTTC. Filled out from reference TRBV5-4 and TRBJ2-5, the complete variable domain reads ETGVTQSPTHLIKTRGQQVTLRCSSQSGHNTVSWYQQALGQGPQFIFQYYREEENGRGNFPPRFSGLQFPNYSSELNVNALELDDSALYLCASRVGSRGEETQYFGPGTRLLVL.

The chain carries TRBV4-1 and TRBJ1-2; no clear D. The CDR3 has 15 residues. V was trimmed by 0 bases and J by 4 bases, leaving 12 bases between them. Germline V CDR1 and CDR2: MGHRA, YSYEKL. The CDR3 region has the DNA TGCGCCAGCAGCCAAGATCTGGCAAACCGCTATGGCTACACCTTC. Translating gives CASSQDLANRYGYTF.

This clone was counted once. The rearrangement joins TRBV5-1 to TRBJ1-2, with unresolved D. This CDR3 contains 18 residues. The germline CDR1 and CDR2 sequences are SGHRS and YFSETQ. The V and J ends lost 0 bases and 4 bases respectively, with 22 bases between them. The DNA of the CDR3 is TGCGCCAGCAGCTTGGCCCCGACCTTGGCGCCAGGCTCCTATGGCTACACCTTC. It yields the protein CASSLAPTLAPGSYGYTF. Based on the CDR3 plus reference TRBV5-1 and TRBJ1-2, the full variable domain is KAGVTQTPRYLIKTRGQQVTLSCSPISGHRSVSWYQQTPGQGLQFLFEYFSETQRNKGNFPGRFSGRQFSNSRSEMNVSTLELGDSALYLCASSLAPTLAPGSYGYTFGSGTRLTVV.

The J gene is TRBJ2-3, the V gene TRBV19; TRBD1 agrees at 7 bases. V dropped 7 bases and J dropped 5; count of bases not matched to a gene: 9. Germline V CDR1 and CDR2: LNHDA, SQIVND (reference sequence). This CDR3 contains 14 residues. CDR3 sequence: CASKVTGEGDTQYF. The CDR3, as DNA: TGTGCCAGTAAGGTCACAGGGGAAGGAGATACGCAGTATTTT.

The genes are TRBV5-4 and TRBJ1-2, with 12 bases that match TRBD1. This CDR3 is built from 17 residues. Germline CDR1 and CDR2: SGHNT and YYREEE (reference sequence). V shed 4 bases and J 2 bases; nucleotides not matched to a gene: 9. The CDR3 is CASSPGTGGSHNYGYTF. The CDR3 nucleotides read TGTGCCAGCAGCCCCGGGACAGGGGGCTCACACAACTATGGCTACACCTTC.

The chain combines TRBV2 with TRBJ1-1; D is perhaps TRBD1 (5 bases). The CDR3 has 14 residues. V lost 5 bases and J lost 1, with 11 bases in between. From germline, CDR1 is SNHLY and CDR2 FYNNEI. CDR3 in amino acids: CASSSLGENTEAFF. The DNA of the CDR3 is TGTGCCAGCAGTTCTCTAGGGGAGAACACTGAAGCTTTCTTT.

The rearrangement uses TRBV5-8 and TRBJ2-3; the D gene is possibly TRBD2 (6 bases). CDR3 length equals 16 residues. The germline gives CDR1 SGHTS, CDR2 YDEGEE. V lost 4 bases and J lost 3, with 18 bases in between. The chain's CDR3 is CASSPGPGETTDTQYF. The CDR3 nucleotides are TGTGCCAGCAGCCCGGGTCCGGGAGAGACTACAGATACGCAGTATTTT.

The V and J genes are TRBV19 and TRBJ2-4; 10 bases are shared with TRBD1. The CDR3 contains 16 residues. Looked up from germline, CDR1 is LNHDA and CDR2 is SQIVND (reference sequence). J was trimmed by 4 bases and V by 3 bases; bases with no gene match: 6. CDR3 protein: CASSIGTGVFKNIQYF. CDR3 DNA: TGTGCCAGTAGTATTGGGACAGGGGTTTTTAAAAACATTCAGTACTTC. Full variable domain (remainder filled in from reference TRBV19 and TRBJ2-4): DGGITQSPKYLFRKEGQNVTLSCEQNLNHDAMYWYRQDPGQGLRLIYYSQIVNDFQKGDIAEGYSVSREKKESFPLTVTSAQKNPTAFYLCASSIGTGVFKNIQYFGAGTRLSVL.

The V and J genes are TRBV9 and TRBJ2-7; 10 bases are shared with TRBD1. The germline CDR1 and CDR2 sequences are SGDLS and YYNGEE. The CDR3 has 17 residues. Trimming at V came to 1 base and at J to 3 bases, leaving 10 bases not matched to a gene. The CDR3 nucleotides are TGTGCCAGCAGCGTAACCTCGGGACAGGGGATGAGCTACGAGCAGTACTTC. This gives the protein CASSVTSGQGMSYEQYF.

This clone was found a few times. The gene calls are TRBV6-6 and TRBJ2-3; D might be TRBD2 (6 bases). The CDR3 has 15 residues. Germline V gives CDR1 MNHNY, CDR2 SVGAGI (reference sequence). V gave up 0 bases and J gave up 1 base, with 8 bases separating them. CDR3 region: CASSYSRGGTDTQYF. CDR3 DNA: TGTGCCAGCAGTTACTCACGCGGGGGCACAGATACGCAGTATTTT.

The chain uses TRBV9 and TRBJ1-2; 9 nucleotides align to TRBD1. The CDR3 is made up of 15 amino acids. Trimming cost V 0 bases and J 4 bases; bases outside gene matches: 4. Per the germline V gene, CDR1 is SGDLS and CDR2 is YYNGEE. DNA for the CDR3: TGTGCCAGCAGCGTAGACAGGGGGCGTTTCTATGGCTACACCTTC. Its protein product is CASSVDRGRFYGYTF.

This chain links TRBV28 with TRBJ1-4; 8 positions agree with TRBD1. The CDR3 length is 16 residues. From germline, CDR1 is MDHEN and CDR2 SYDVKM. With 6 bases clipped from V and 4 bases from J, the junction kept 10 bases outside the gene matches. The CDR3 sequence: CASRTGGSIGNEKLFF. The CDR3 nucleotides read TGTGCCAGCAGAACAGGGGGGTCGATAGGTAATGAAAAACTGTTTTTT. Full variable domain (remainder filled in from reference TRBV28 and TRBJ1-4): DVKVTQSSRYLVKRTGEKVFLECVQDMDHENMFWYRQDPGLGLRLIYFSYDVKMKEKGDIPEGYSVSREKKERFSLILESASTNQTSMYLCASRTGGSIGNEKLFFGSGTQLSVL.